This TCR beta chain derives from a study of CXCR3-negative and CXCR3-positive naive CD8 T cells (dated by TCRdb to 2018 to 2020). Looking at the study overall: In total, about 130 million TRB reads were obtained, or roughly 1.5 +/- 0.3 million reads per library. Data from some twelve donors, pooled across two independent experiments, went into the diversity and physicochemical repertoire analyses. For the TRBV-TRBJ cluster analysis, the naive subsets came from roughly 5 donors, while the memory cells came from 3 donors.

Each CD8+ T cell subset was flow-sorted in triplicate, with fewer than 350,000 cells per subset placed directly into RLT lysis buffer. To exclude memory contaminants, naive CD8+ T cells were stringently defined as CD45RO-CCR7+CD27+CD95-. Standard density gradient centrifugation was used to isolate peripheral blood mononuclear cells from buffy coats. A FACSAria III was used to flow-sort naive CD8+ T cells into CXCR3-negative and CXCR3-positive populations. Total RNA was extracted from sorted cells with an RNeasy Mini Kit. Beyond this particular receptor, the publication reports: Because surface CD5, which is linked to self-reactivity in mice, was comparable between the naive subsets, TCR interaction strength was also inferred from TRB CDR3 physicochemical properties. Compared with CXCR3-negative naive cells, CXCR3-positive naive cells had TRB CDR3s with higher hydrophobicity (lower Kidera factor 4), lower energy, and higher strength and volume indices. Comparably high repertoire diversity was found in both naive subsets, whereas much lower repertoire diversity was found in memory CD8+ T cells. Freshly isolated PBMCs were used for most assays because CXCR3 expression partially decreased after cryopreservation. Naive CXCR3-negative and CXCR3-positive cells from the same donor showed similar TRBV-TRBJ usage, whereas memory cells showed distinct patterns.

Sequencing took place on a NextSeq 550. The Human TCR Profiling Kit (MiLaboratory) was used to make UMI-labeled 5' RACE TRB cDNA libraries. cDNA synthesis used the entire amount of extracted RNA, and PCR amplification then used the entire amount of cDNA produced. Libraries were prepared in parallel with an identical number of PCR cycles. In the paper's pipeline: With a minimum of two reads required per UMI, MIGEC and MiXCR pulled out about 50,000 +/- 10,000 unique UMI-labeled TRB cDNA molecules from each library. On average, each library contained approximately 40,000 +/- 10,000 functional in-frame TRB CDR3 nucleotide clonotypes without stop codons. Diversity metrics, including normalized Shannon-Wiener and Chao1, were computed in VDJtools after downsampling to 5000 UMI-labeled TRB molecules per sample. VDJtools was used to calculate clonotype-size-weighted physicochemical properties of the central five CDR3 residues, namely interaction energy, strength, volume and Kidera factor 4. Once TCRdb had reprocessed the reads, it stored one entry per CDR3 protein sequence and supplied no DNA. These V and J calls are TCRdb output, not the study's own analysis. The table for this sample lists tens of thousands of distinct CDR3 sequences. Of the sample, 0.85% to 1.4% falls within the top ten clones.

CDR1 and CDR2, per the germline V gene, are MNHEY and SVGEGT. The CDR3, from cysteine to phenylalanine, totals 13 residues. The nucleotide record is missing. Of note for this clonotype: Its antigen is unknown.

The origin of this receptor is a human donor in good health. Some clones in this sample may be carry-over from other donors' samples. The rearrangement joined TRBV6-2 or TRBV6-3 to TRBJ2-5; with no DNA, the TCRdb D assignment of TRBD2 cannot be verified. Material: naive CXCR3- CD8+ T cells from blood. The cell subset or site label, read with the paper, signifies: CD45RO-CCR7+CD27+CD95- naive CD8+ T cells lacking CXCR3 (TNR3-). The CDR3 loop reads CASGARDFETQYF.